The rows below give T cell receptor beta chains drawn from one sample of a study of T cell changes during pregnancy in multiple sclerosis. Sequenced by immunoSEQ multiplex PCR; TCRdb stores in-frame clones only, minus some. The top ten hold roughly 3% of the sample, which has around 65,000 clones, around 92% seen once. The specimen was peripheral blood, collected in the second trimester of pregnancy. The receptors originated from a female donor in good health, enrolled as a control in a pregnancy study. The CDR3 runs from the conserved cysteine through the conserved F or W. D genes are given only for firm matches. The listing skips clone size in some rows; elsewhere it reads once, few, many or a size class.

j_call: TRBJ2-7
v_call: TRBV25-1
cdr3_length: 15
clone_size: NA
d_call: TRBD1
cdr3_nt: TGTGCCAGCAGTGAATCCACAGGGGGCTCCTACGAGCAGTACTTC
cdr3_aa: CASSESTGGSYEQYF

j_call: TRBJ2-2
v_call: TRBV18
cdr3_length: 15
clone_size: NA
d_call: NA
cdr3_nt: TGTGCCAGCTCACCACTGGGACACAACACCGGGGAGCTGTTTTTT
cdr3_aa: CASSPLGHNTGELFF

j_call: TRBJ2-3
v_call: TRBV6-6
cdr3_length: 14
clone_size: NA
d_call: TRBD1
cdr3_nt: TGTGCCAGCAGCGGGACAGGAAGGAGTGATACGCAGTATTTT
cdr3_aa: CASSGTGRSDTQYF

j_call: TRBJ2-1
v_call: TRBV6-6
cdr3_length: 14
clone_size: few
d_call: NA
cdr3_nt: TGTGCCAGCCTCCTTGGGGCCTCCTACAATGAGCAGTTCTTC
cdr3_aa: CASLLGASYNEQFF

j_call: TRBJ2-2
v_call: TRBV7-2
cdr3_length: 17
clone_size: NA
d_call: NA
cdr3_nt: TGTGCCAGCAGCTCCGCCCTTCCGGACTTGCTGGGCGGGGAGCTGTTTTTT
cdr3_aa: CASSSALPDLLGGELFF

j_call: TRBJ2-7
v_call: TRBV11-1
cdr3_length: 15
clone_size: NA
d_call: NA
cdr3_nt: TGTGCCAGCAGCTTAGATAGAGGGAGCGGCTACGAGCAGTACTTC
cdr3_aa: CASSLDRGSGYEQYF

j_call: TRBJ2-7
v_call: TRBV28
cdr3_length: 14
clone_size: NA
d_call: TRBD2
cdr3_nt: TGTGCCAGCAGGGGGGGGGAGAGGTCCAACGAGCAGTACTTC
cdr3_aa: CASRGGERSNEQYF

j_call: TRBJ2-7
v_call: TRBV11-2
cdr3_length: 16
clone_size: NA
d_call: NA
cdr3_nt: TGTGCCAGCAGCTTAGATCCCTCCCCCCGTGCCTACGAGCAGTACTTC
cdr3_aa: CASSLDPSPRAYEQYF

j_call: TRBJ1-5
v_call: TRBV22-1
cdr3_length: 15
clone_size: NA
d_call: NA
cdr3_nt: TGTCCTGGGAGCGCACGAGGAGGGGGCAGGCAGCCCCAGCATTTT
cdr3_aa: CPGSARGGGRQPQHF

j_call: TRBJ2-7
v_call: TRBV7-2
cdr3_length: 15
clone_size: once
d_call: TRBD1
cdr3_nt: TGTGCCAGCAGCATCGACAGGGGGAGGAGTGGCGAGCAGTACTTC
cdr3_aa: CASSIDRGRSGEQYF

j_call: TRBJ2-1
v_call: TRBV7-9
cdr3_length: 12
clone_size: NA
d_call: NA
cdr3_nt: TGTGCCAGCAGCTTACAGGACAATGAGCAGTTCTTC
cdr3_aa: CASSLQDNEQFF

j_call: TRBJ2-2
v_call: TRBV7-3
cdr3_length: 13
clone_size: NA
d_call: NA
cdr3_nt: TGTGCCAGCAGCTTACGCGACACCGGGGAGCTGTTTTTT
cdr3_aa: CASSLRDTGELFF

j_call: TRBJ2-7
v_call: TRBV6-5
cdr3_length: 14
clone_size: NA
d_call: NA
cdr3_nt: TGTGCCAGCAGTTACGTCGGACACACCTACGAGCAGTACTTC
cdr3_aa: CASSYVGHTYEQYF

j_call: TRBJ2-2
v_call: TRBV11-2
cdr3_length: 18
clone_size: NA
d_call: TRBD1
cdr3_nt: TGTGCCAGCAGCCCCGTCTTGAAGACAGGGACGGACACCGGGGAGCTGTTTTTT
cdr3_aa: CASSPVLKTGTDTGELFF